This TCR beta chain was captured in a study of cytomegalovirus exposure and HLA in healthy donors. Broader study findings: Most TCR beta V segments were productive about 87% or about 30% of the time in an earlier analysis.

This clone was found once. Its antigen is not known. The PCR used 60 Vbeta and 13 Jbeta primers. Profiled with immunoSEQ multiplex PCR; TCRdb holds only in-frame clones, not every one. This sample yields 150,000 or so clones, of which about two thirds are seen a single time; around 1.9% belongs to the top ten. Deletions cut 8 bases from V and 3 bases from J, with 14 bases between. Germline loops: CDR1 MDHEN, CDR2 SYDVKM. The CDR3 is made up of 13 amino acids. The sample consisted of PBMCs. This sequence originates from a woman between 55 and 75 years old in good health and CMV-seropositive. The chain couples TRBV28 to TRBJ2-7; TRBD2 might be the D (6 bases). The CDR3 nucleotides are TGTGCCAGCTGGGAGGAACGGAACTACGAGCAGTACTTC. Amino acid sequence: CASWEERNYEQYF.